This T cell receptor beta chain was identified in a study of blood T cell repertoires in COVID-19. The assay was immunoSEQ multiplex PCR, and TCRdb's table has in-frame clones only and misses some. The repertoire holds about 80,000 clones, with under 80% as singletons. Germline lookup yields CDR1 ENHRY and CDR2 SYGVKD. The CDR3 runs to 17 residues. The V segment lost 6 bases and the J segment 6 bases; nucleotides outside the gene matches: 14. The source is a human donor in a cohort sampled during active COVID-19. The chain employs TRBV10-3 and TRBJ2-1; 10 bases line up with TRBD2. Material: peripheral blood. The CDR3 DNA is TGTGCCATCAGCACCGAGACTAGCGGGTTCTCTTTCAATGAGCAGTTCTTC. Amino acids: CAISTETSGFSFNEQFF.